This T cell receptor (beta chain) was sequenced for a study of blood T cell repertoires in COVID-19. Using immunoSEQ multiplex PCR, the repertoire was profiled, and TCRdb retains in-frame clones only, with some absent. Altogether some 370,000 clones are present, over 75% being singletons, with the ten largest covering about 9.4%. V was trimmed by 0 bases and J by 3 bases, leaving 19 bases between them. The CDR3 is made up of 17 amino acids. Germline V gene sequence: CDR1 SGDLS, CDR2 YYNGEE. The Seattle patients joined while their infection was active and were tracked longitudinally afterward. This rearrangement joins TRBV9 to TRBJ2-7, with D unclear. Input material: peripheral blood. This clonotype was obtained from a woman in her 30s with COVID-19, enrolled during active disease. CDR3 loop: CASSVEPVGTVIYEQYF. The CDR3 DNA reads as TGTGCCAGCAGCGTAGAGCCAGTGGGTACAGTAATCTACGAGCAGTACTTC.